This T cell receptor beta chain was profiled in a study of spatial heterogeneity in lung cancer. The germline gives CDR1 SGHVS, CDR2 FNYEAQ. With 0 bases removed from V and 7 bases from J, the gap between germline ends came to 6 bases. The CDR3 consists of 13 residues. Time point: sample taken at primary tumor resection. Unsorted whole RNA samples from tumor, nontumor lung or frozen PBMC were sequenced. Via MiXCR, TCRdb re-called the 5' RACE reads, giving one row per CDR3 protein. The sample includes tens of thousands of distinct CDR3 sequences, over 6% seen only once; the top ten take approximately 14%.

The sample in question was PBMCs, obtained at surgery. The chain employs TRBV7-6 and TRBJ1-4; D gene ambiguous. This TCR was recovered from a male donor with early-stage non-small cell lung cancer. This chain's CDR3 is CASSLALSEKLFF. For the CDR3, the DNA is TGTGCCAGCAGCTTAGCGTTATCTGAAAAACTGTTTTTT.